This TCR beta chain was identified during a study of blood T cell repertoires in COVID-19. Across the study: Researchers got acute and convalescent COVID-19 samples from the United States, Italy and Spain.

The CDR3 length is 15 residues. Germline CDR1 and CDR2: SGHKS and YYEKEE (reference sequence). The V gene lost 4 bases and the J gene lost 6 bases, with 17 bases spanning the gap. The data were produced by immunoSEQ multiplex PCR, yet TCRdb's version contains in-frame clones alone and is incomplete. The sample contains approximately 440,000 clones, less than 95% of which appear only once. Cohorts were determined from participant-reported clinical history. The sequencing sample was made of PBMCs or T cells enriched from blood (not recorded which). The chain combines TRBV5-5 with TRBJ1-5; no reliable D call. This sequence was found in a man between 18 and 35 years old who had recovered from COVID-19. Written as DNA, the CDR3 is TGTGCCAGCAGCCCTTGGCTGGGCGTCAGTCAGCCCCAGCATTTT. This codes for CASSPWLGVSQPQHF.